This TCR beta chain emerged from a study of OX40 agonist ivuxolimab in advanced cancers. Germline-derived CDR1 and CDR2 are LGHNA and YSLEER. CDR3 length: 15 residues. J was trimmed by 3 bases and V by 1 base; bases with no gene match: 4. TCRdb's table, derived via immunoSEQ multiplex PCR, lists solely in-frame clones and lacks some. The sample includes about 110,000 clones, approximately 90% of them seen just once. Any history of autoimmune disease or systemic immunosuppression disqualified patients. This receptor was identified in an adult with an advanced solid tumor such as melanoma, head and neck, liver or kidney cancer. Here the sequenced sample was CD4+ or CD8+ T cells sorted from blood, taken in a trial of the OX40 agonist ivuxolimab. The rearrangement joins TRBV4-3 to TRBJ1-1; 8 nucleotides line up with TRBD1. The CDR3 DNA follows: TGCGCCAGCAGCCAAGCTGTGACAGGGGACACTGAAGCTTTCTTT. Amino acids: CASSQAVTGDTEAFF.